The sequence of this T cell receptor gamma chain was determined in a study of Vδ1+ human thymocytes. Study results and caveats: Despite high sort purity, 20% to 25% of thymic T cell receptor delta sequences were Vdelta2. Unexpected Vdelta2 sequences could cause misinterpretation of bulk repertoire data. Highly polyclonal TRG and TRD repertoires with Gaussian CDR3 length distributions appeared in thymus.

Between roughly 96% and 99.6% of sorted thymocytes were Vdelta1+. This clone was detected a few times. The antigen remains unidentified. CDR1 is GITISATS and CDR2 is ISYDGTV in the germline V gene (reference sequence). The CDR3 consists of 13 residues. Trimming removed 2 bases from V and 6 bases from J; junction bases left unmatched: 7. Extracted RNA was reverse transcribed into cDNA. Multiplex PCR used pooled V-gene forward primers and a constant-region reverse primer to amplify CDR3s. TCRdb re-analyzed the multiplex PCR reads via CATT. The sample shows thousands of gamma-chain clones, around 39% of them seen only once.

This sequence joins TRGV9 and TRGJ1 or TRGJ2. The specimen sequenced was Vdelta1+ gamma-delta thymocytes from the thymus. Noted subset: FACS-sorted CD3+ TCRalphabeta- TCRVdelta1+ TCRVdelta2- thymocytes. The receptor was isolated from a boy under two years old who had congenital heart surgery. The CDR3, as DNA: TGTGCCTTGTGGGAGGGGGTTTGTTATAAGAAACTCTTT. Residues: CALWEGVCYKKLF.